This entry lists 5 T cell receptor beta chains sequenced from one sample in a study of blood T cell repertoires in COVID-19. Measured with immunoSEQ multiplex PCR; TCRdb has only the in-frame clones, and not every one. Of about 220,000 clones listed, roughly 75% are singletons. The material sequenced was peripheral blood. Every receptor here comes from a woman in her seventies with acute or convalescent COVID-19.

The chain has TRBV7-9 and TRBJ1-5, with a possible D match to TRBD1 (5 bases). Germline lookup yields CDR1 SEHNR and CDR2 FQNEAQ (reference sequence). There are 14 residues in the CDR3. V shed 2 bases and J shed 3 bases, with 8 bases lying between them. CDR3 residues: CASSLQGDNQPQHF. The CDR3 DNA sequence: TGTGCCAGCAGCTTACAGGGTGACAATCAGCCCCAGCATTTT.

The chain has TRBV7-9 and TRBJ2-5; D is possibly TRBD2 (7 bases). Germline assignment: CDR1 SEHNR and CDR2 FQNEAQ (reference sequence). CDR3 size: 16 residues. V lost 2 bases to trimming and J lost 2 bases, with 15 bases between them. The CDR3 sequence is CASSLNSAGAQETQYF. For the CDR3, the DNA is TGTGCCAGCAGCTTAAATTCTGCGGGGGCTCAAGAGACCCAGTACTTC. Drawing the rest from reference TRBV7-9 and TRBJ2-5, the complete variable domain is DTGVSQNPRHKITKRGQNVTFRCDPISEHNRLYWYRQTLGQGPEFLTYFQNEAQLEKSRLLSDRFSAERPKGSFSTLEIQRTEQGDSAMYLCASSLNSAGAQETQYFGPGTRLLVL.

This chain uses TRBV4-3 with TRBJ1-6; D uncertain. The CDR3 sequence is 16 residues long. From germline, CDR1 is LGHNA and CDR2 YSLEER. V shed 3 bases and J shed 11 bases, with 20 bases lying between them. The DNA for the CDR3 is TGCGCCAGCAGCCATTACGGACCTGGACTTGAAACACCCCTCCACTTT. This translates into CASSHYGPGLETPLHF.

The chain joins TRBV24-1 to TRBJ1-1, with D possibly TRBD1 on 5 matching bases. CDR3 length: 12 residues. V gave up 9 bases and J gave up 5 bases, with 12 bases separating them. From germline, CDR1 is KGHDR and CDR2 SFDVKD. The CDR3 loop is CATQGKGTEAFF. CDR3 nucleotide sequence: TGTGCCACCCAGGGCAAGGGAACTGAAGCTTTCTTT.

The chain has TRBV7-2 and TRBJ2-7; 10 positions agree with TRBD1. The CDR3 runs to 12 residues. Trimming cost V 5 bases and J 7 bases; bases outside gene matches: 2. The V gene's germline CDR1 is SGHTA and CDR2 FQGNSA. The CDR3 DNA sequence: TGTGCCAGCAGCCCGGGACAGGGGGAGCAGTACTTC. Encoded protein: CASSPGQGEQYF.